What follows is one TCR beta chain and its context. Its antigen has not been determined. Given the absence of the conserved phenylalanine or tryptophan at the CDR3 end, a read error is likely. Sequences MGHRA (CDR1) and YSYEKL (CDR2) are obtained from the germline V gene. V and J are trimmed by 1 base and 7 bases, and the gene matches miss 8 bases of the junction. The CDR3 length equals 16 residues, ends included. Solely the CDR3 DNA is kept, with 48 bases framed from the first base. The cohort consisted of 666 healthy bone marrow donors. At the time of sampling, every cohort member was nominally healthy, though immune exposures that went unrecorded were likely present. The donor tested CMV seronegative, placing the donor among the 352 seronegative members of the cohort. Every donor gave a peripheral blood sample, and the peripheral blood mononuclear cells from that sample were used for TCR beta sequencing. Genomic DNA extraction from the blood cell samples was performed with the Qiagen DNeasy Blood Extraction Kit.

The record originates from a study of cytomegalovirus exposure and HLA in healthy donors (dated by TCRdb to the late 2010s). Study-wide context: In an earlier analysis of several hundred of the donors, less than 350 Gb of sequence data and 90 million to 130 million unique TCR beta sequences from 150 million to 200 million T cells were reported. The study combined high-throughput TCR immunosequencing, statistical association of individual TCRs with disease status, and machine learning to predict cytomegalovirus infection status. The later analysis used no new phenotypic data to find candidate immune exposures, relying instead on TCR beta sequences and their occurrence across donors. HLA typing covered class I and class II loci at four-digit resolution. The study profiled the T cell repertoires of about 720 subjects by immunosequencing and related them to cytomegalovirus serostatus. A later analysis re-examined previously published TCR beta repertoires from more than 550 donors and added high-resolution HLA genotyping to investigate patterns of TCR occurrence. Roughly five DR-DQ haplotypes were handled as single units for association and clustering, since linkage in the cohort was strong. Donor age, sex, ethnicity and CMV serostatus were collected together with the repertoire data. The study aimed to test whether cataloging public T cell receptors could reveal signatures of past pathogen exposure. The number of donors typed differed by locus, with roughly 629-640 for A, B, C, DRB1 and DQB1, about 500 for DQA1, over 600 for DPA1, and 400 to 490 for DPB1. Approximately 300 gigabases of sequencing data and around 87 million unique TCR sequences were included in an early release covering 550 to 800 HLA-typed donors. A separate validation cohort of approximately 120 different subjects was used in addition to the approximately 610-subject first cohort. An earlier analysis of nearly 600 of the donors applied high-throughput TCR beta sequencing to assess whether each TCR beta V gene segment acted as functional or pseudogenic. Of the approximately 400 genotyped donors, roughly 76% were placed in the genetic ancestry cluster associated with self-reported Caucasian donors. Across some 400 genotyped donors of the cohort, an average of about 240,000 unique TCR beta nucleotide sequences per donor were sequenced, and 15% to 20% of those sequences were non-productive. Genome-wide SNP genotypes for about 65% of the roughly 670 donors were used in a later genetic analysis, which treated that subset as a discovery cohort. All discovery cohort repertoires had been generated on a single sequencing platform. Overall study outcomes, separate from this receptor: Cytomegalovirus status was reported to be diagnosed by the classifier with high specificity and sensitivity in both the original and validation cohorts. Linkage disequilibrium might explain the correlated functional status among segregating V segments, but an unknown experimental factor could not be ruled out. Several of the top co-occurrence clusters appeared to be linked to parvovirus B19, influenza, CMV and Epstein-Barr virus, according to a later analysis. A later analysis found that most CMV-associated TCR beta chains appeared HLA-restricted, with HLA associations seemingly driven largely by CMV exposure. For the cohort, immune exposure information was limited to CMV serostatus. Only TCR beta chains were sequenced in this cohort, and the absence of alpha or paired-chain data limited detectable features. Three of the identified cytomegalovirus-associated TCR beta chains were confirmed in vitro to be specific for cytomegalovirus antigens. In a later analysis, more than 15,000 TCR beta sequences were associated with specific HLA alleles at a false discovery rate of 0.05. In a later analysis, HLA-associated TCR beta chains were found to be more clonally expanded and to have lower generation probabilities than equally common non-associated chains. The presence/absence analyses assumed that sequencing depth was roughly uniform across donors, and that assumption may not be true. A cluster of highly shared sequence variants was judged likely to be a technical artifact of the sequencing pipeline. Across donors, most TCR sequences were observed very rarely, whereas some public TCRs were present in many individuals. V-gene and J-gene trimming of TCR beta chains was associated with a missense DCLRE1C variant in a later genetic analysis, and the association was replicated in an independent cohort. A later genetic analysis reported fewer N-insertions in productive TCRs among donors in an Asian-associated ancestry cluster than the approximately 670-donor mean. A total of some 180 TCR beta chains were listed by the study as associated with cytomegalovirus. Some IMGT-functional V segments, including TRBV6-2 and TRBV6-3, could not be told apart with the 87-base-pair reads, so those segments were excluded. In an earlier analysis of approximately 590 of the donors, most TCR beta V segments appeared in productive rearrangements about 87% or about 30% of the time, broadly matching IMGT annotations. When HLA alleles, especially DR and DQ, strongly co-occurred, TCR associations were difficult to assign to individual alleles. In a later analysis, the rate of TCR association differed among HLA loci, with DRB1 alleles having the most associated TCRs and HLA-C alleles having the fewest. A further reported finding was that TCR beta sequences accurately predicted the HLA-A and HLA-B alleles for most subjects in the first cohort. The earlier analysis of some 560 of the donors excluded roughly 16 rarely observed V segments, including chromosome 9 orphons, because counts were too low. According to the authors, the approach could potentially be generalized to other disease states and immunological phenotypes. Because HLA typing was unavailable for some donors at each locus, only the typed subset was used in association tests.

The method was the immunoSEQ multiplex PCR assay. A mixture of 60 forward primers for TCR Vbeta segments and 13 reverse primers for TCR Jbeta segments was used in the multiplex PCR. Amplification of the CDR3 region of rearranged TCR beta genes was performed with a multiplex PCR assay on genomic DNA. The amplified TCR beta libraries were sequenced on the Illumina HiSeq System as 87-base-pair reads. The authors' analysis ran thus. A later analysis counted 65 million to 90 million unique TCR beta chains across the 550 to 750 repertoires, and some 11 million of these chains were shared by at least two donors. A nearest-neighbor algorithm error-corrected the raw reads and collapsed the reads into unique sequences, merging closely related sequences to remove PCR and sequencing errors. To assign V, D and J gene segments, CDR3 sequences were aligned to IMGT reference sequences. Each retained sequence needed at least a six-nucleotide match to both a V gene segment and a J gene segment. A rearrangement counted as productive if the CDR3 had no stop codons and remained in frame with V and J, and every other rearrangement counted as non-productive. Following IMGT convention, CDR3 was defined as the stretch from the second conserved V-encoded cysteine up to the conserved J-encoded phenylalanine. Sequences without an unambiguous match to a single V gene segment were excluded from the earlier analysis of a few hundred of the donors. In an earlier analysis of some 590 of the donors, a V segment was called functional when productive rearrangements were above 56.7%, and segregating when the standard deviation between donors exceeded 5%. To diagnose cytomegalovirus status from the catalog of TCR beta chain sequences, a statistical classification framework was built. V and J gene assignment, in a later analysis, came from comparing TCR nucleotide sequences with IMGT/GENE-DB human TR gene sequences. Using the TCRdist pipeline, a later analysis assigned CDR3 sequences along with most-parsimonious VDJ recombination scenarios. In a later analysis, every TCR beta chain was defined by the combination of its CDR3 amino acid sequence and its V-gene family, and reads without a unique V-gene family were dropped. As a way to deal with suspected cross-contamination and a sequencing artifact, a later analysis dropped 450 to 700 nucleotide sequences that were highly shared and had low generation probability. For each public chain, a later analysis derived a clonal expansion index from normalized ranks of inferred template counts within each repertoire. In a later analysis, generation probabilities were computed with a VDJ recombination model fitted to out-of-frame rearrangements, and the resulting probabilities were checked against IGoR. In a later analysis, hypergeometric tests were used to score TCR-TCR, TCR-HLA and TCR-CMV co-occurrence, with a repertoire-size bias correction applied to TCR pairs. To estimate false discovery rates, a later analysis permuted the HLA or CMV assignments 20 times. In a later analysis, co-occurring TCRs were grouped using DBSCAN, with TCRdist sequence similarity added in when clustering inside HLA-allele-positive subsets. Repertoires with fewer than 30,000 or more than 120,000 public chains were left out of co-occurrence clustering, as were about 5 repertoires with anomalous nucleotide sharing. In its TCRdb copy, this immuneACCESS table keeps in-frame sequences only and misses some clones. Where compared with another copy, unresolved V genes explain less than half of these, and the others have no known cause. V, J and clone size derive from that table, while D and trimming were established from the DNA sequence. This sample is represented by roughly 100,000 clones; about two thirds of them were singletons. The ten largest make up roughly 0.79% of the sample.

Input material: PBMCs. This receptor was identified in a boy under 18 in good health and CMV-seronegative. In this chain, TRBV4-1 is recombined with TRBJ1-4, and 8 bases in between align with TRBD1. The nucleotide sequence reads TGCGCCAGCAGCCAAGTGCCCCCAGGGGGCCCTGAAAAACTGTTTGTT. Its amino acids are CASSQVPPGGPEKLFV.